A single sample gave rise to the 10 T cell receptor beta chains below, sequenced in a study of stem cell transplantation in POMP-related autoinflammatory disease. The study, taken as a whole, reports: Unique TRB V-J gene pairings were limited in number in patients with PRAID. PRAID patients trended toward lower TRB diversity and higher clonality in all analyzed T-cell subsets.

Assay: immunoSEQ multiplex PCR; the TCRdb copy retains only in-frame clones and omits some. In the table there are approximately 11,000 clones, around 87% of which are singletons. Their recognized antigens are unknown. This specimen consisted of CD8+ T cells from PBMCs, obtained before stem cell transplantation. Receptor source: a human donor with POMP-related autoinflammation and immune dysregulation (PRAID).

V gene TRBV12-5 combines with J gene TRBJ2-2; no clear D gene. This CDR3 spans 16 amino acids. Trimming took off 4 bases at V and 4 bases at J, with 16 bases between the two ends. CDR1 and CDR2 (germline): LGHNT, FRNRAP. CDR3 protein: CASGSPWNGRTGELFF. In nucleotides, the CDR3 is TGTGCTAGTGGTTCCCCCTGGAACGGGCGCACCGGGGAGCTGTTTTTT. Looking up the rest from reference TRBV12-5 and TRBJ2-2 gives the full variable domain: DARVTQTPRHKVTEMGQEVTMRCQPILGHNTVFWYRQTMMQGLELLAYFRNRAPLDDSGMPKDRFSAEMPDATLATLKIQPSEPRDSAVYFCASGSPWNGRTGELFFGEGSRLTVL.

The J gene is TRBJ2-7, the V gene TRBV19; D possibly corresponds to TRBD1 (7 bases). CDR3 length: 15 residues. V lost 1 base and J lost 5, with 15 bases in between. Germline V gene lookup returns CDR1 LNHDA and CDR2 SQIVND (reference sequence). Here the CDR3 DNA reads TGTGCCAGTAGTATAGGGGCAGGGGGGAGCGACGAGCAGTACTTC. It translates to CASSIGAGGSDEQYF.

The chain uses TRBV5-1 and TRBJ2-1, with 8 nucleotides matching TRBD1. Germline CDR1 reads SGHRS; CDR2 reads YFSETQ. Losses at the gene ends were 4 bases for V and 8 bases for J; bases not matched to a gene: 8. This CDR3 is built from 14 residues. The CDR3 DNA is TGCGCCAGCAGCCCCTGGACAGGGTCGGATGAGCAGTTCTTC. Protein product: CASSPWTGSDEQFF.

Notes on this clone: The junction departs from germline at one end; a sequencing error may be responsible. This rearrangement joins TRBV5-6 to TRBJ1-2; a weak D match, TRBD1 (5 bases). This CDR3 spans 16 amino acids. Looked up from germline, CDR1 is SGHDT and CDR2 is YYEEEE. The chain's CDR3 is CASSFGLTEANYGHTF. The CDR3 bases are TGTGCCAGCAGCTTCGGTCTGACAGAAGCTAACTATGGCCACACCTTC.

The chain couples TRBV28 to TRBJ2-1; 7 bases agree with TRBD1. With V trimmed by 6 bases and J by 4 bases, 12 bases remained unmatched. This CDR3 comprises 16 residues. The germline V gene encodes CDR1 MDHEN and CDR2 SYDVKM. The DNA for the CDR3 is TGTGCCAGCAGCATTGACCGGGACAGTCTATACAATGAGCAGTTCTTC. It yields the protein CASSIDRDSLYNEQFF.

The chain is built from TRBV30 and TRBJ1-1; D is ambiguous. CDR1 and CDR2 (germline): GTSNPN, SVGIG (reference sequence). This CDR3 has 14 amino acids. The ends were cut back, 0 bases at V and 5 bases at J, with 13 bases in the middle. Written as DNA, the CDR3 is TGTGCCTGGAGTGTACTTCGGGGTGGGACTGAAGCTTTCTTT. Protein: CAWSVLRGGTEAFF.

The gene calls are TRBV28 and TRBJ1-5; D ambiguous. This CDR3 has 13 amino acids. In germline, CDR1 is MDHEN, CDR2 SYDVKM. With 6 bases removed from V and 6 bases from J, the gap between germline ends came to 12 bases. The CDR3 here is CASSGAWVQPQHF. In nucleotides, the CDR3 is TGTGCCAGCAGCGGAGCCTGGGTTCAGCCCCAGCATTTT.

This clone was found a few times. The V call is TRBV7-6, the J call TRBJ2-7; D gene ambiguous. CDR1 is SGHVS and CDR2 is FNYEAQ in the germline V gene. This CDR3 spans 13 amino acids. Trimming removed 5 bases at V and 1 base at J, with 9 bases between. The CDR3 is CASSPWPSYEQYF. The CDR3 nucleotides are TGTGCCAGCAGCCCTTGGCCGTCCTACGAGCAGTACTTC.

CDR3 nucleotide sequence: TGTGCCAGCAGCCGAGAGGCGACTAGCCGGGAGCAGTACTTC. Encoded protein: CASSREATSREQYF. This chain connects TRBV7-3 to TRBJ2-5; 7 bases are a match to TRBD2. The germline V gene has CDR1 SGHTA and CDR2 FQGTGA. CDR3 size: 14 residues. Losses at the gene ends were 5 bases for V and 11 bases for J; bases not matched to a gene: 14.

The chain is built from TRBV7-3 and TRBJ1-2; possibly TRBD1 for D (6 bases). The CDR3 length is 13 residues. Germline V gene data show CDR1 as SGHTA and CDR2 as FQGTGA. Trimming took 2 bases from V and 2 from J, leaving 6 bases between them. The CDR3, as DNA: TGTGCCAGCAGCTTAGGGGGCAACTATGGCTACACCTTC. It specifies CASSLGGNYGYTF.